This is a list of T cell receptor beta chains from one sample in a study of T-cell memory formation after mild COVID-19. TCRdb analysed the 5' RACE reads with MiXCR anew, one entry per CDR3 protein. The sample contains 250,000 to 350,000 distinct CDR3 sequences, 15% to 20% of which appear only once. Sequencing input: PBMCs or a T cell subset sorted from them (not recorded which). The receptors come from a man aged 18 to 30 who had mild COVID-19 (a few samples of this study predate the infection). Cell type and time point are not known. CDR3s include the opening cysteine and the closing phenylalanine or tryptophan. Each record gives: D gene, V gene, CDR3 protein. A D gene is named only where the DNA matches it firmly.

D: TRBD2; V: TRBV4-3; CDR3: CASSHLPSGGGIDTQYF
D: .; V: TRBV6-5; CDR3: CASRGTGGGKQTQYF
D: .; V: TRBV13; CDR3: CASRSRGVIETQYF
D: .; V: TRBV7-9; CDR3: CASSVLQAGDGYTF
D: TRBD1; V: TRBV7-9; CDR3: CASSWGTGEETQYF
D: .; V: TRBV28; CDR3: CASSLGARETGELFF
D: .; V: TRBV7-9; CDR3: CASSAGWSNEQFF
D: .; V: TRBV4-1; CDR3: CASSQDRRAQGYTF
D: TRBD1; V: TRBV13; CDR3: CASSRDRAYEQYF
D: .; V: TRBV20-1; CDR3: CSASPQGGNTIYF
D: .; V: TRBV4-1; CDR3: CASSQGNSRDASGYTF
D: TRBD2; V: TRBV15; CDR3: CATSRDRGGTDTQYF
D: .; V: TRBV11-2; CDR3: CASSLLPNTGELFF
D: .; V: TRBV9; CDR3: CASSVRGAAYNEQFF
D: .; V: TRBV7-9; CDR3: CASSSGTQVQPQHF
D: TRBD1; V: TRBV7-2; CDR3: CASSPGQGGAQYF
D: TRBD1; V: TRBV29-1; CDR3: CSGTGGETDTQYF
D: TRBD2; V: TRBV7-3; CDR3: CASSSTSGENNEQFF
D: .; V: TRBV6-1; CDR3: CASSEALPTPWQPQHF
D: .; V: TRBV12-3/TRBV12-4; CDR3: CASSLAVTGDRFF
D: .; V: TRBV5-1; CDR3: CASRVDLGANYGYTF
D: .; V: TRBV20-1; CDR3: CSATEGRAYGYTF
D: .; V: TRBV6-2/TRBV6-3; CDR3: CASSYRTGTQYF
D: .; V: TRBV7-3; CDR3: CASSAWGRENRETQYF
D: TRBD2; V: TRBV11-2; CDR3: CASSFMGGGYRSYEQYF
D: .; V: TRBV12-3/TRBV12-4; CDR3: CASSPQGGTYEQYF
D: .; V: TRBV12-3/TRBV12-4; CDR3: CASRDLAGLFF
D: TRBD1; V: TRBV6-5; CDR3: CASSYGSGGTEAFF
D: .; V: TRBV28; CDR3: CASTPLTGELFF
D: .; V: TRBV7-2; CDR3: CASSFYGGTEAFF
D: TRBD2; V: TRBV4-3; CDR3: CASSQDNPSGGDNEQFF
D: .; V: TRBV5-1; CDR3: CASSLGPTTEQYF
D: TRBD1; V: TRBV27; CDR3: CASSLAGTGGSGEQYF
D: TRBD2; V: TRBV12-3/TRBV12-4; CDR3: CASSLVGTSGGEGETQYF
D: .; V: TRBV6-5; CDR3: CASSYLGAGYTF
D: .; V: TRBV20-1; CDR3: CSARDAGVQETQYF
D: TRBD2; V: TRBV4-1; CDR3: CASSLSSGAKGNEQFF
D: TRBD2; V: TRBV20-1; CDR3: CSARRGGSYEQYF
D: .; V: TRBV27; CDR3: CASSFGTTTGELFF
D: TRBD1; V: TRBV2; CDR3: CASSGDRVGANVLTF
D: .; V: TRBV7-2; CDR3: CASSLVFAPNTEAFF
D: .; V: TRBV6-5; CDR3: CASSYSSGVRNSPLHF
D: TRBD1; V: TRBV15; CDR3: CATSRDTGVGQPQHF
D: .; V: TRBV2; CDR3: CASKRGAGELFF
D: TRBD2; V: TRBV20-1; CDR3: CSASLGFGGNEQFF
D: TRBD1; V: TRBV12-3/TRBV12-4; CDR3: CASSLSSRGTESFF
D: TRBD1; V: TRBV6-1; CDR3: CASRVWDRAPQETQYF
D: .; V: TRBV6-1; CDR3: CASSTQGGNTIYF
D: .; V: TRBV2; CDR3: CASTTGSMNTEAFF
D: TRBD1; V: TRBV7-2; CDR3: CASRRGQPNQETQYF
D: TRBD1; V: TRBV30; CDR3: CAWSRDRAEKLFF
D: TRBD1; V: TRBV29-1; CDR3: CSVETGGGTEAFF
D: TRBD2; V: TRBV7-9; CDR3: CASNPSPTSLFDEQFF
D: .; V: TRBV18; CDR3: CASSQYSGPQETQYF
D: TRBD2; V: TRBV4-1; CDR3: CASSLLAGGLDTGELFF
D: TRBD2; V: TRBV7-9; CDR3: CASSSGLEGTQYF
D: .; V: TRBV4-2; CDR3: CASSLGAPGDIQYF